This TCR beta chain was retrieved from a study of graft-versus-host responses after intestinal transplantation. Looking at the study overall: Induction using anti-thymocyte globulin, followed by tacrolimus and steroids for 2 to 4 years, was given to all recipients. Study results and limitations: Allografts carried high graft-versus-host to host-versus-graft clonal ratios in patients having graft-donor T cell macrochimerism.

Points on this clone: What it binds is not known.

Libraries were prepared by immunoSEQ multiplex PCR; TCRdb keeps only in-frame clonotypes and omits some of them. The top ten clones hold over 0.75% of a sample with 100,000 to 110,000 clones, roughly 87% of them seen once. Germline CDR1 and CDR2: SGHRS and YFSETQ. There are 11 residues in the CDR3. Trimming cost V 3 bases and J 4 bases, with 4 bases left between them. The material sequenced was unstimulated CD4+ T cells sorted from spleen or lymph node cells, taken before transplant. V usage is TRBV5-1 and J usage is TRBJ1-1, with D uncertain. The TCR was taken from a human donor who was the organ donor for an intestinal transplant. As DNA, the CDR3 is TGCGCCAGCAGCTCACTCACTGAAGCTTTCTTT. It specifies CASSSLTEAFF.